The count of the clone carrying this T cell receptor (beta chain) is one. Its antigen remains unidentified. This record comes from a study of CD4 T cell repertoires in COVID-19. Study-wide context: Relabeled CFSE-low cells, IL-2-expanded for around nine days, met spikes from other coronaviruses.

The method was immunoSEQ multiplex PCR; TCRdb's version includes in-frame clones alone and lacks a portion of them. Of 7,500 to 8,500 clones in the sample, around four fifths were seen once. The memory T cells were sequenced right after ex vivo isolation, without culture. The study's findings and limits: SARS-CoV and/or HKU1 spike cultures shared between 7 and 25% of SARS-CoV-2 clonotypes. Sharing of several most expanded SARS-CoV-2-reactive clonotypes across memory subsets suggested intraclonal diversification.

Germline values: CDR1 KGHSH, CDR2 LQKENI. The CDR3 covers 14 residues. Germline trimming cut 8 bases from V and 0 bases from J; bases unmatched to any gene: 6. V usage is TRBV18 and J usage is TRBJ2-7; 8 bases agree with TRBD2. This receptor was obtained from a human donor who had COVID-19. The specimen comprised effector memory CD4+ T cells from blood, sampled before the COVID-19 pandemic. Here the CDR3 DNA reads TGTGCCAGCGCGGGGGGCTCCCACTCCTACGAGCAGTACTTC. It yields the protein CASAGGSHSYEQYF.